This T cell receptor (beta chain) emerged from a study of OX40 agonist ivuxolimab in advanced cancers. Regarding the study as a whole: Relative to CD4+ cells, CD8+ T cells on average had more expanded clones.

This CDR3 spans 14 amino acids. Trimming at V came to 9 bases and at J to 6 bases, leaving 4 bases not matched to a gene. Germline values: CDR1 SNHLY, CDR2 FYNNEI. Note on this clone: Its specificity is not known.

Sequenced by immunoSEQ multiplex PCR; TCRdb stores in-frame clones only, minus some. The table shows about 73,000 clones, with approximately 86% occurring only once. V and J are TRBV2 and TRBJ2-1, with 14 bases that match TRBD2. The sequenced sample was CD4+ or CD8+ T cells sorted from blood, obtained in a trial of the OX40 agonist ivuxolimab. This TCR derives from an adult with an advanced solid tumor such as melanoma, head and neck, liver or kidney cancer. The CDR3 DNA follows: TGTGCCAGGGGGACTAGCGGGGGTGTCAATGAGCAGTTCTTC. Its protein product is CARGTSGGVNEQFF.